This T cell receptor (beta chain) was captured in a study of T cells after yellow fever vaccination. Study observations and caveats: It was a weaker secondary response, yet one that peaked faster, at day 5 versus 15.

J lost 9 bases, V lost 4 bases, and 9 bases had no gene match. This CDR3 contains 15 residues. Germline assignment: CDR1 DFQATT and CDR2 SNEGSKA (reference sequence). TCRdb analysed the 5' RACE reads with MiXCR anew, one entry per CDR3 protein. The data show approximately 600,000 distinct CDR3 sequences, with over 9% seen just once and about 15% held by the top ten. There are a few counts of this clonotype. Its antigen remains unknown. The rearrangement uses TRBV20-1 and TRBJ2-2, with 12 bases aligning to TRBD2. The sequencing used PBMCs, collected on the day of the yellow fever booster vaccination. This receptor was obtained from a young man who received the YFV17D yellow fever vaccine. The CDR3 region is CSAKKTSGSFRELFF. The CDR3 DNA reads as TGCAGTGCTAAAAAGACTAGCGGGAGCTTCCGGGAGCTGTTTTTT.